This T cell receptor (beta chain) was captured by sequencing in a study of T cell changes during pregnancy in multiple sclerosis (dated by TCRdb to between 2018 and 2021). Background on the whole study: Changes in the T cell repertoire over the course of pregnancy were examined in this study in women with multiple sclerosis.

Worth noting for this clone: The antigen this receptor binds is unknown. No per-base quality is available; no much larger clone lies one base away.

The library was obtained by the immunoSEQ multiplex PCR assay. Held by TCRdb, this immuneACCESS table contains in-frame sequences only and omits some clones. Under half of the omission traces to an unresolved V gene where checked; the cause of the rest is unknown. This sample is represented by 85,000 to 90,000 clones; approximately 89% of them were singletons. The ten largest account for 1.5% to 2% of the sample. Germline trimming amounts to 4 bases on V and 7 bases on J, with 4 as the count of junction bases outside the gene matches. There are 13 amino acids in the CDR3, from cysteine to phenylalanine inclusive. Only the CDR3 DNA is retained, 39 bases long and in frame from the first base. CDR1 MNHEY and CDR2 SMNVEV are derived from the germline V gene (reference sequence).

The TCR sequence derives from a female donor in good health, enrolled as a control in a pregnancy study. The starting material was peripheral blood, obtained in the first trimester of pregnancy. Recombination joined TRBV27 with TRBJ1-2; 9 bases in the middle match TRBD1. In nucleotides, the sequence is TGTGCCAGCAGTTCCGGGACAGGGTCTGGCTACACCTTC. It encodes CASSSGTGSGYTF.